A selection of T cell receptor beta chains follows, all from one sample in a study of shared clonotypes between healthy human individuals. Clones were read by immunoSEQ multiplex PCR, and TCRdb kept only the in-frame ones, dropping some. This table holds about 1 million clones, about four fifths found once. Sequencing was carried out using memory CD4+ T cells from PBMCs. These receptors were collected from a man younger than 30 in good health. Some clones in this sample may be carry-over from other donors' samples. Each CDR3 is given with its conserved first and last residue. D genes are given only for firm matches. Not all rows give a size; the values are once, few, many and, for expanded clones, a class.

TRBJ2-5	TRBD1	TRBV7-9	once	TGTGCCAGCAGCGTAACAGGGGGCTTTGGAGAGACCCAGTACTTC	CASSVTGGFGETQYF
TRBJ2-3	TRBD2	TRBV11-2	NA	TGTGCCAGCAGCTTAGATCTGGGGGGGAACACAGATACGCAGTATTTT	CASSLDLGGNTDTQYF
TRBJ1-2	NA	TRBV10-3	NA	TGTGCCATCAGTGAGCGTGAGGGCTTTCGGGACGGCTACACCTTC	CAISEREGFRDGYTF
TRBJ2-1	NA	TRBV4-1	NA	TGCGCCAGCAGCCAAGATGGGGCGCGGGGGCCCACCTACAATGAGCAGTTCTTC	CASSQDGARGPTYNEQFF
TRBJ2-1	NA	TRBV5-4	NA	TGTGCCAGCAGCTCCCGGGAGAACGGGTTGAATGAGCAGTTCTTC	CASSSRENGLNEQFF
TRBJ2-7	NA	TRBV5-1	NA	TGCGCCAGCAGCGTCGGAGGGGCTACCTACGAGCAGTACTTC	CASSVGGATYEQYF
TRBJ1-3	NA	TRBV6-5	once	TGTGCCAGCAGTTACACAACAGGGTACTCTGGAAACACCATATATTTT	CASSYTTGYSGNTIYF
TRBJ1-2	NA	TRBV6-6	NA	TGTGCCAGCAGTTACTTCCGCTCACAGAACACCTTC	CASSYFRSQNTF
TRBJ1-2	NA	TRBV12-5	once	TGTGCTAGTGGTTTGGCAGGGTTTGGCTACACCTTC	CASGLAGFGYTF
TRBJ2-3	TRBD2	TRBV9	NA	TGTGCCAGCAGCGCGGGACTAGCGGGGCTGGGGGGCACAGATACGCAGTATTTT	CASSAGLAGLGGTDTQYF
TRBJ2-1	TRBD2	TRBV4-2	NA	TGTGCCAGCAGCCAAGAAGGGACTAGCCGTTACAATGAGCAGTTCTTC	CASSQEGTSRYNEQFF
TRBJ2-6	NA	TRBV29-1	NA	TGCAGCGTTGAAGTGGGGTCCTCTGGGGCCAACGTCCTGACTTTC	CSVEVGSSGANVLTF
TRBJ1-3	NA	TRBV7-9	NA	TGTGCCAGCAGCTTAGGTTTAGACAGCTCTGGAAACACCATATATTTT	CASSLGLDSSGNTIYF
TRBJ2-1	NA	TRBV5-4	NA	TGTGCCAGCAGCCTACTAGCTCAAGAGCAGTTCTTC	CASSLLAQEQFF
TRBJ2-5	TRBD1	TRBV10-3	once	TGTGCCTCGACAGGGATTCCCCAAGAGACCCAGTACTTC	CASTGIPQETQYF
TRBJ2-1	NA	TRBV29-1	NA	TGCAGCGTAAAGACTAGGTTCTACAATGAGCAGTTCTTC	CSVKTRFYNEQFF
TRBJ1-2	NA	TRBV9	few	TGTGCCAGCAGCGTTCAGGACGCGGGGACGGGCTACACCTTC	CASSVQDAGTGYTF
TRBJ2-6	NA	TRBV18	NA	TGTGCCAGCGCAGGGGGGGACTTCTCTGGGGCCAACGTCCTGACTTTC	CASAGGDFSGANVLTF
TRBJ2-4	NA	TRBV28	NA	TGTGCCGGCAGAACCCACGCCGAGAACATTCAGTACTTC	CAGRTHAENIQYF
TRBJ2-1	NA	TRBV5-1	NA	TGCGCCAGCAGCTTGTCAAGGAGAACAAATGAGCAGTTCTTC	CASSLSRRTNEQFF
TRBJ2-1	NA	TRBV27	NA	TGTGCCAGCAGTCCCCCGTCCCCACTGCCCGCTCACGAAGACAATGAGCAGTTCTTC	CASSPPSPLPAHEDNEQFF
TRBJ1-2	NA	TRBV28	NA	TGTGCCAGCAGGACCGGGATCTATGGCTACACCTTC	CASRTGIYGYTF
TRBJ2-4	NA	TRBV5-4	NA	TGTGCCAGCAGCTTGGGCGGAGGGGGGCAGGGCATTCAGTACTTC	CASSLGGGGQGIQYF
TRBJ2-1	TRBD2	TRBV6-5	once	TGTGCCACCCGACTAGCGGGAGGGCGTCAGGAGCAGTTCTTC	CATRLAGGRQEQFF
TRBJ2-5	NA	TRBV6-5	few	TGTGCCAGCAGTTACTCAGGGCCGGGGACCCAGTACTTC	CASSYSGPGTQYF
TRBJ1-5	NA	TRBV19	NA	TGTGCCAGTAGTATTGTTCCCCCCATAAGAAATCAGCCCCAGCATTTT	CASSIVPPIRNQPQHF
TRBJ2-5	NA	TRBV5-1	NA	TGCGCCAGCAGCTTGTCTGGAACTTTACAAGAGACCCAGTACTTC	CASSLSGTLQETQYF
TRBJ2-7	NA	TRBV21-1	many	TGTGCCAGCAGCAATGAGACTAGCGGGAAGGGAGCCTACGAGCAGTACTTC	CASSNETSGKGAYEQYF
TRBJ2-5	TRBD1	TRBV5-1	NA	TGCGCCAGCAGCGATGACAGGGGAGCGGAGACCCAGTACTTC	CASSDDRGAETQYF
TRBJ1-5	NA	TRBV6-1	NA	TGTGCCAGCAGTGAATTCCCAGGGCCCCAGCATTTT	CASSEFPGPQHF
TRBJ2-3	TRBD2	TRBV6-6	NA	TGTGCCAGCAGTTACCAGCGGGAATCAGATACGCAGTATTTT	CASSYQRESDTQYF
TRBJ2-1	NA	TRBV11-3	few	TGTGCCAGCAGCTTAGGGGCGAATGAGCAGTTCTTC	CASSLGANEQFF
TRBJ1-1	NA	TRBV28	NA	TGTGCCAGCAGTTCCCCGGGGATGAATGAAGCTTTCTTT	CASSSPGMNEAFF
TRBJ2-3	TRBD1	TRBV6-6	NA	TGTGCCAGCAGGCGTTCGGGACAGTCCACAGATACGCAGTATTTT	CASRRSGQSTDTQYF
TRBJ2-3	TRBD2	TRBV6-1	NA	TGTGCCAGCAGTGTCGTCTTAGCGGGAGAGTCCGATACGCAGTATTTT	CASSVVLAGESDTQYF
TRBJ1-1	NA	TRBV19	NA	TGTGCCACAGGCTTTGCTGAAGCTTTCTTT	CATGFAEAFF
TRBJ1-4	NA	TRBV7-9	few	TGTGCCAGCAGCCGAGACAGCCCTAATGAAAAACTGTTTTTT	CASSRDSPNEKLFF
TRBJ2-5	TRBD2	TRBV7-2	few	TGTGCCAGCAGCTTGACTAGCGGGAGTTGGGAGACCCAGTACTTC	CASSLTSGSWETQYF
TRBJ2-2	NA	TRBV7-2	NA	TGTGCCAGCAGCTTATTCAGCTTGTTGGGGAACACCGGGGAGCTGTTTTTT	CASSLFSLLGNTGELFF
TRBJ2-7	NA	TRBV14	NA	TGTGCCAGCAGCCAAACTCTCGAGCAGTACTTC	CASSQTLEQYF
TRBJ1-2	NA	TRBV5-4	NA	TGTGCCAGCAGCTTGGCCGGGACAAAATATGGCTACACCTTC	CASSLAGTKYGYTF
TRBJ2-6	NA	TRBV19	once	TGTGCCAGCAACGATCGGGGGGCCAACGTCCTGACTTTC	CASNDRGANVLTF